This record looks at one T cell receptor (beta chain) sequence and its context. The data originate from a study of OX40 agonist ivuxolimab in advanced cancers. There are 15 residues in the CDR3. The V segment lost 5 bases and the J segment 5 bases; nucleotides outside the gene matches: 9. The germline V gene has CDR1 SGHVS and CDR2 FQNEAQ. TCRdb's table, derived via immunoSEQ multiplex PCR, lists solely in-frame clones and lacks some. The sample shows about 44,000 clones, around 90% of them seen only once. Sequenced here: CD4+ or CD8+ T cells sorted from blood, sampled in a trial of the OX40 agonist ivuxolimab. This TCR derives from an adult with an advanced solid tumor such as melanoma, head and neck, liver or kidney cancer. The V gene is TRBV7-8, the J gene TRBJ1-5; TRBD1 matches 7 bases. CDR3 sequence: CASSPHPDRHQPQHF. The CDR3 coding sequence is TGTGCCAGCAGCCCGCACCCGGACAGGCATCAGCCCCAGCATTTT.